Included here is one TCR beta chain sequence, with context. The data were obtained in a study of T cell changes during pregnancy in multiple sclerosis. V shed 3 bases and J 4 bases; nucleotides not matched to a gene: 5. The CDR3 is 15 residues long. CDR1 and CDR2 (germline): MGHRA, YSYEKL. Method: immunoSEQ multiplex PCR; TCRdb's copy keeps in-frame clones and lacks some. Of about 47,000 clones in the sample, 93% are singletons; the top ten hold 1.5% to 2%. The V and J genes are TRBV4-1 and TRBJ2-1, with 8 bases identical to TRBD2. This specimen consisted of peripheral blood, obtained in the second trimester of pregnancy. The origin of this receptor is a female donor with multiple sclerosis, enrolled in a pregnancy study. The CDR3 is CASSHPGLGYNEQFF. The CDR3 region has the DNA TGCGCCAGCAGCCACCCGGGACTAGGATACAATGAGCAGTTCTTC.